This T cell receptor (beta chain) was identified in a study of blood T cell repertoires in COVID-19. Study details: Nucleic acid was either cDNA or gDNA, and it came from T cells, B-cell-depleted T cells, or PBMCs.

CDR3 length: 15 amino acids. This clone was counted a single time. Libraries were prepared by immunoSEQ multiplex PCR; TCRdb keeps only in-frame clonotypes and omits some of them. Of roughly 54,000 clones in the sample, around 84% were seen once. The sequencing input was peripheral blood. The V and J genes are TRBV21-1 and TRBJ1-1. TRBV21-1 is noted as a pseudogene. The origin of this receptor is a man aged 45-65 years with acute or convalescent COVID-19. The CDR3 DNA follows: TGTGCCAGCACCCTCCCCCGGGGGGCGTTCACTGAAGCTTTCTTT. Its translation is CASTLPRGAFTEAFF.